This TCR beta chain was profiled in a study of T cells in Graves' hyperthyroidism and ophthalmopathy. Findings and caveats of the study: Blood also showed most of the thyroid clonotypes that were expanded above 0.001.

The investigators amplified TCR beta CDR3 regions from RNA transcripts. During a first-round RT-PCR of the TCR CDR3, the HTBI primer set was used. In TCRdb, the multiplex PCR reads were re-called with MiXCR into one record per CDR3 protein. The sample lists around 720,000 distinct CDR3 sequences, roughly 32% occurring once. The CDR3 extends over 14 amino acids. V was pared by 7 bases and J by 1 base, with 11 bases between. CDR1 is SNHLY and CDR2 is FYNNEI in the germline V gene. Regarding this clonotype: Its antigen is as yet unknown.

Calling Graves' hyperthyroidism stable meant ophthalmopathy did not progress within 18 months. Orbital computed tomography and thyroid ultrasound, together with serum TRAb and thyroxine and clinical symptoms, were used for diagnoses. The authors obtained PBMCs from over 7.5 ml of fresh peripheral blood. This chain uses TRBV2 with TRBJ1-3; D remains ambiguous. The receptor was derived from a woman aged 35 to 49 with Graves' hyperthyroidism. The sample taken for sequencing was blood. The CDR3 loop reads CASTGEVSGNTIYF. In nucleotides, the CDR3 is TGTGCCAGCACCGGGGAGGTTTCTGGAAACACCATATATTTT.